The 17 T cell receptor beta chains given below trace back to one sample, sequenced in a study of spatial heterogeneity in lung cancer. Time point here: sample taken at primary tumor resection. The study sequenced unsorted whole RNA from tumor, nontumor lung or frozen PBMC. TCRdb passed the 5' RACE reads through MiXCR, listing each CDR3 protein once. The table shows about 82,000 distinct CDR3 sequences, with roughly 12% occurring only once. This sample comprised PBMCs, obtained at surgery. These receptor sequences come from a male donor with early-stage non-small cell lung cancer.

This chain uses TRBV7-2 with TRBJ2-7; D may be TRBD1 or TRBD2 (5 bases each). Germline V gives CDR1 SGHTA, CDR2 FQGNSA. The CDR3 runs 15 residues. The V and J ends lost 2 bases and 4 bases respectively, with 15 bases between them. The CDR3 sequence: CASSLSRDGDYEQYF. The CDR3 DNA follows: TGTGCCAGCAGCTTATCCCGGGACGGAGATTACGAGCAGTACTTC.

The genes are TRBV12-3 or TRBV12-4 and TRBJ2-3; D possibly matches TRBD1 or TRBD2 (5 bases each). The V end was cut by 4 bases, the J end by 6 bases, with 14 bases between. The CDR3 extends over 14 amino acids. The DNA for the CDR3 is TGTGCCAGCAGTTCCGGGACCGTCGGGGATACGCAGTATTTT. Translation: CASSSGTVGDTQYF.

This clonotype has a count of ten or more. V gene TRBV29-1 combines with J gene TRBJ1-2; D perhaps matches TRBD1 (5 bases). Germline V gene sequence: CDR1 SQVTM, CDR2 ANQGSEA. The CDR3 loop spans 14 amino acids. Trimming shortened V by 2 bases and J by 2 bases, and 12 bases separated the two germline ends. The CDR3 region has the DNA TGCAGCGTTGAATTGGGGACTTCGAACTATGGCTACACCTTC. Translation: CSVELGTSNYGYTF. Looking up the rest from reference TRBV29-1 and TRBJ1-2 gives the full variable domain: SAVISQKPSRDICQRGTSLTIQCQVDSQVTMMFWYRQQPGQSLTLIATANQGSEATYESGFVIDKFPISRPNLTFSTLTVSNMSPEDSSIYLCSVELGTSNYGYTFGSGTRLTVV.

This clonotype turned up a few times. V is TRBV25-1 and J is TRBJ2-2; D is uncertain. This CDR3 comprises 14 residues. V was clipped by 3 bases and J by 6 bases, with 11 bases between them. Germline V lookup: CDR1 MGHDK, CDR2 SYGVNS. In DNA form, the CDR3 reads TGTGCCAGCAGTGAGGGGTCAGGCGCCGGGGAGCTGTTTTTT. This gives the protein CASSEGSGAGELFF. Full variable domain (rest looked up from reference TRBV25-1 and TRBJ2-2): EADIYQTPRYLVIGTGKKITLECSQTMGHDKMYWYQQDPGMELHLIHYSYGVNSTEKGDLSSESTVSRIRTEHFPLTLESARPSHTSQYLCASSEGSGAGELFFGEGSRLTVL.

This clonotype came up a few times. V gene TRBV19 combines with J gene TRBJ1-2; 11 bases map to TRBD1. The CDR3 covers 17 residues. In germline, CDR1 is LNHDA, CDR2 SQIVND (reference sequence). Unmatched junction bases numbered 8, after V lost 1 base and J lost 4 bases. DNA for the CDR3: TGTGCCAGTAGTATAGCCCCCCGGACAGGGGGCGTCTATGGCTACACCTTC. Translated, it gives CASSIAPRTGGVYGYTF.

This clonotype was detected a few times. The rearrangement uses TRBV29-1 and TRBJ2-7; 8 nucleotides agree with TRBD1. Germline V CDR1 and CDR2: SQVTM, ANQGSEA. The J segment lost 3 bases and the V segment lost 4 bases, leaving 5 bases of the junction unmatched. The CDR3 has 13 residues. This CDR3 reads CSVGAGGFYEQYF. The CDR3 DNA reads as TGCAGCGTTGGGGCAGGGGGCTTCTACGAGCAGTACTTC.

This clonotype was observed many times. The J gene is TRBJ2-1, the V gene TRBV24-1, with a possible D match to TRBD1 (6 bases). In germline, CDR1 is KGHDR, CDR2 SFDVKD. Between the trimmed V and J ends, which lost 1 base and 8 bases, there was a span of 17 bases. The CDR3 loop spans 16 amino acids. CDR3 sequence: CATSDLYRDTLDEQFF. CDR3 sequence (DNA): TGTGCCACCAGTGATTTATACCGGGACACCCTCGATGAGCAGTTCTTC.

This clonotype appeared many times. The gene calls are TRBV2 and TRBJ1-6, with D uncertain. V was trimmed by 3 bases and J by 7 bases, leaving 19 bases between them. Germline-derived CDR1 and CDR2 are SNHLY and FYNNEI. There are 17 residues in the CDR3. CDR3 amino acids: CASSEETTSRENSPLHF. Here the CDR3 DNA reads TGTGCCAGCAGTGAGGAGACAACCTCACGAGAAAATTCACCCCTCCACTTT.

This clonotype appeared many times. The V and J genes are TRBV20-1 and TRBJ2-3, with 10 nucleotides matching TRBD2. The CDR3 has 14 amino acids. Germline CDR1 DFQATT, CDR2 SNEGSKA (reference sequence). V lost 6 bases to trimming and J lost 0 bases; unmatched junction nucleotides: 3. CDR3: CSAEREGSTDTQYF. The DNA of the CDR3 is TGCAGTGCAGAGCGGGAGGGTAGCACAGATACGCAGTATTTT.

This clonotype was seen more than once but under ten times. CDR3 in amino acids: CASPIRDRGAFF. CDR3 sequence (DNA): TGTGCCAGCCCTATCCGGGACAGGGGCGCTTTCTTT. The V and J genes are TRBV19 and TRBJ1-1; 10 bases agree with TRBD1. Germline CDR1 and CDR2: LNHDA and SQIVND (reference sequence). The CDR3 contains 12 residues. Unmatched junction bases numbered 9, after V lost 9 bases and J lost 11 bases. Together with reference TRBV19 and TRBJ1-1, the CDR3 gives the full variable domain: DGGITQSPKYLFRKEGQNVTLSCEQNLNHDAMYWYRQDPGQGLRLIYYSQIVNDFQKGDIAEGYSVSREKKESFPLTVTSAQKNPTAFYLCASPIRDRGAFFGQGTRLTVV.

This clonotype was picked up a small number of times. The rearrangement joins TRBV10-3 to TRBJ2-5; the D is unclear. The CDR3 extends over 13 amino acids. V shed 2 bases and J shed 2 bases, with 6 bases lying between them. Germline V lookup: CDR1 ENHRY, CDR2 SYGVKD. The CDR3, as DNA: TGTGCCATCAGTGAGGGCACTCAAGAGACCCAGTACTTC. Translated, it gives CAISEGTQETQYF.

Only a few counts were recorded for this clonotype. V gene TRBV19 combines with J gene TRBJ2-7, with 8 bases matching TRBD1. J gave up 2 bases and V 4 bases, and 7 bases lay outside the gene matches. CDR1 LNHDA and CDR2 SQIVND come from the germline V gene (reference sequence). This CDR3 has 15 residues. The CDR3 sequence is CASSRYRGDPYEQYF. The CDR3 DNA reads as TGTGCCAGTAGTAGGTACAGGGGGGATCCCTACGAGCAGTACTTC.

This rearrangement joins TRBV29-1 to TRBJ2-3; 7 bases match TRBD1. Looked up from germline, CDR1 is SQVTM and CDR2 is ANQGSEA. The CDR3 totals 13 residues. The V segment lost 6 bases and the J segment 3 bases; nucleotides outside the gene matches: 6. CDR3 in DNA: TGCAGCGTCGGGACAGCTATAACAGATACGCAGTATTTT. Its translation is CSVGTAITDTQYF.

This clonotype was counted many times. In DNA form, the CDR3 reads TGCAGCGTTGCCAAGGGACAGGTCTCCTATGGCTACACCTTC. Translating it yields CSVAKGQVSYGYTF. V is TRBV29-1 and J is TRBJ1-2; 8 bases align to TRBD1. This CDR3 region has 14 residues. CDR1 and CDR2 from the germline V gene are SQVTM and ANQGSEA. V lost 4 bases, J lost 4 bases, and 8 bases stayed unmatched. The variable domain in full, completed from reference TRBV29-1 and TRBJ1-2, reads SAVISQKPSRDICQRGTSLTIQCQVDSQVTMMFWYRQQPGQSLTLIATANQGSEATYESGFVIDKFPISRPNLTFSTLTVSNMSPEDSSIYLCSVAKGQVSYGYTFGSGTRLTVV.

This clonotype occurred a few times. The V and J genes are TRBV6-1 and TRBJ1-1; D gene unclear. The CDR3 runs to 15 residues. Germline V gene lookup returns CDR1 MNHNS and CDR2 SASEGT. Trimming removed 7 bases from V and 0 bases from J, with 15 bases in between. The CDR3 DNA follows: TGTGCCAGCAACCTGGGCGGGTCTATGAACACTGAAGCTTTCTTT. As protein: CASNLGGSMNTEAFF.

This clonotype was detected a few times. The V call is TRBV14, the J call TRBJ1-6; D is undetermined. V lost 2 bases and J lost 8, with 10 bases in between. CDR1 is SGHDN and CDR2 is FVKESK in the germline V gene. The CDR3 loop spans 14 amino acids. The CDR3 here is CASSQSVLDSPLHF. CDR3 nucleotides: TGTGCCAGCAGCCAAAGTGTTTTGGATTCACCCCTCCACTTT.

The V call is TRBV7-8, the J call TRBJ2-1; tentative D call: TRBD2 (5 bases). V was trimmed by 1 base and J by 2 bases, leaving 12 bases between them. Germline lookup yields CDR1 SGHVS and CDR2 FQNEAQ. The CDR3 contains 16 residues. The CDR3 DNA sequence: TGTGCCAGCAGCTTAGATGAACTAGAACCCTACAATGAGCAGTTCTTC. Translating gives CASSLDELEPYNEQFF.